These 32 T cell receptor beta chains were all obtained from the same sample, sequenced in a study of blood T cell repertoires in COVID-19. Assay used: immunoSEQ multiplex PCR; TCRdb lists only in-frame clones, some missing. This sample has fewer than 250,000 clones, with under 90% found just once. The sample taken for sequencing was peripheral blood. Receptors were obtained from a man between 60 and 75 years old who had recovered from COVID-19.

The rearrangement joins TRBV2 to TRBJ1-5; 7 bases match TRBD1. J was trimmed by 3 bases and V by 7 bases; bases with no gene match: 3. The germline V gene has CDR1 SNHLY and CDR2 FYNNEI. The CDR3 spans 13 residues. The CDR3 DNA is TGTGCCAGCACAGGGGGGACCAATCAGCCCCAGCATTTT. Translating it yields CASTGGTNQPQHF.

This chain links TRBV19 with TRBJ2-1; D may be TRBD2 (6 bases). Germline CDR1 and CDR2: LNHDA and SQIVND (reference sequence). V dropped 8 bases and J dropped 2 bases, with 13 bases sitting between them. CDR3 length equals 14 residues. The CDR3 DNA reads as TGTGCCAGTGGGGGGACCATAGCCTACAATGAGCAGTTCTTC. This gives the protein CASGGTIAYNEQFF.

This clone occurred many times. J is TRBJ2-7 and V is TRBV5-1; TRBD2 agrees at 13 bases. The CDR3 covers 15 residues. V lost 7 bases to trimming and J lost 4 bases; unmatched junction nucleotides: 8. The germline CDR1 and CDR2 sequences are SGHRS and YFSETQ. CDR3 amino acids: CASCYTSGGAYEQYF. The CDR3 nucleotides are TGCGCCAGCTGCTATACTAGCGGGGGGGCTTACGAGCAGTACTTC.

The CDR3 DNA is TGTGCCATCAGTGGCGAGGGACAGGGCAGTCAGCCCCAGCATTTT. Translation gives CAISGEGQGSQPQHF. The chain couples TRBV10-3 to TRBJ1-5, with 9 bases that match TRBD1. Trimming removed 4 bases from V and 6 bases from J; junction bases left unmatched: 7. Per the germline V gene, CDR1 is ENHRY and CDR2 is SYGVKD. This CDR3 has 15 amino acids.

There are a few counts of this clone. V usage is TRBV27 and J usage is TRBJ1-5, with 7 bases matching TRBD1. The CDR3 length is 16 residues. The germline V gene has CDR1 MNHEY and CDR2 SMNVEV (reference sequence). The V segment lost 0 bases and the J segment 6 bases; nucleotides outside the gene matches: 8. This CDR3 reads CASSLSIGGGGQPQHF. The CDR3 region has the DNA TGTGCCAGCAGTTTATCAATAGGGGGCGGCGGTCAGCCCCAGCATTTT.

The chain has TRBV7-3 and TRBJ2-5; the match to TRBD2 covers 7 bases. Trimming removed 5 bases from V and 5 bases from J; junction bases left unmatched: 11. The germline CDR1 and CDR2 sequences are SGHTA and FQGTGA. CDR3 size: 15 residues. CDR3 DNA: TGTGCCAGCAGCAGGGGTTTCGGGGACTACGAGACCCAGTACTTC. Its protein product is CASSRGFGDYETQYF.

The chain has TRBV27 and TRBJ2-3; 10 bases are a match to TRBD2. Germline CDR1 is MNHEY and CDR2 is SMNVEV (reference sequence). V dropped 6 bases and J dropped 2; count of bases not matched to a gene: 5. This CDR3 contains 15 residues. CDR3 amino acids: CASRVLAGFTDTQYF. The CDR3 DNA sequence: TGTGCCAGCAGGGTACTAGCGGGGTTCACAGATACGCAGTATTTT.

The J gene is TRBJ2-1, the V gene TRBV18; 13 nucleotides match TRBD2. V lost 5 bases, J lost 2 bases, and 6 bases stayed unmatched. Germline CDR1 and CDR2: KGHSH and LQKENI. This CDR3 region has 17 residues. CDR3 DNA: TGTGCCAGCTCAGGACTAGCGGGAGTGTCTCCCTACAATGAGCAGTTCTTC. Its translation is CASSGLAGVSPYNEQFF.

As regards this clone: This CDR3 is also generated by other DNA sequences in the sample. The gene calls are TRBV18 and TRBJ1-2; D perhaps matches TRBD1 (5 bases). CDR1 and CDR2 from the germline V gene are KGHSH and LQKENI. This CDR3 contains 13 residues. The ends were cut back, 6 bases at V and 3 bases at J, with 11 bases in the middle. The DNA of the CDR3 is TGTGCCAGCTCCCCTGGACAAGACTATGGCTACACCTTC. It yields the protein CASSPGQDYGYTF.

This clone occurred a few times. The chain carries TRBV5-1 and TRBJ2-1; 13 bases map to TRBD2. Germline CDR1 reads SGHRS; CDR2 reads YFSETQ. V was clipped by 3 bases and J by 8 bases; unmatched bases: 8. This CDR3 spans 16 amino acids. CDR3 nucleotides: TGCGCCAGCAGCTCTCGGACTAGCGGGGGATTGGATGAGCAGTTCTTC. Encoded protein: CASSSRTSGGLDEQFF.

This chain joins TRBV11-2 and TRBJ2-3; D gene ambiguous. Germline V CDR1 and CDR2: SGHAT, FQNNGV. CDR3 size: 16 residues. V was cut by 1 base and J by 0 bases, with 11 bases left in between. The CDR3 sequence: CASSLVGVTSTDTQYF. CDR3 DNA sequence: TGTGCCAGCAGCTTAGTTGGAGTTACTAGCACAGATACGCAGTATTTT. The full variable domain, its missing parts supplied by reference TRBV11-2 and TRBJ2-3, is EAGVAQSPRYKIIEKRQSVAFWCNPISGHATLYWYQQILGQGPKLLIQFQNNGVVDDSQLPKDRFSAERLKGVDSTLKIQPAKLEDSAVYLCASSLVGVTSTDTQYFGPGTRLTVL.

This clone appeared a single time. The V and J genes are TRBV7-9 and TRBJ2-7, with D uncertain. The CDR3 has 11 amino acids. V lost 4 bases and J 4 bases, leaving 5 bases between the germline ends. Germline CDR1 SEHNR, CDR2 FQNEAQ (reference sequence). The CDR3 DNA is TGTGCCAGCAGCTCTACGTACGAGCAGTACTTC. It specifies CASSSTYEQYF.

The chain recombines TRBV4-1 with TRBJ2-7; 7 nucleotides align to TRBD2. This CDR3 region has 15 residues. The J segment lost 2 bases and the V segment lost 9 bases, leaving 13 bases of the junction unmatched. Germline V gene data show CDR1 as MGHRA and CDR2 as YSYEKL. DNA of the CDR3: TGCGCCAGGCCTCGGGGGGTCAGGAACACCTACGAGCAGTACTTC. Amino acid sequence: CARPRGVRNTYEQYF.

The chain combines TRBV6-5 with TRBJ1-3; 8 positions match TRBD1. The CDR3 runs to 15 residues. V shed 6 bases, J shed 6 bases, and the junction held 10 bases outside the gene matches. From germline, CDR1 is MNHEY and CDR2 SVGAGI. In nucleotides, the CDR3 is TGTGCCAGCAGGGCCGGGACAGGAGGAGTAAACACCATATATTTT. This gives the protein CASRAGTGGVNTIYF.

This chain joins TRBV7-3 and TRBJ2-2; D is possibly TRBD2 (6 bases). Germline CDR1 reads SGHTA; CDR2 reads FQGTGA. The CDR3 has 13 residues. The V end lost 5 bases, the J end lost 6 bases, and 10 bases lay between the germline ends. CDR3 nucleotides: TGTGCCAGCAGCCGATCGGGGGCCGGGGAGCTGTTTTTT. Translation gives CASSRSGAGELFF. The full variable domain, in which reference TRBV7-3 and TRBJ2-2 provide the parts outside the CDR3, is GAGVSQTPSNKVTEKGKYVELRCDPISGHTALYWYRQSLGQGPEFLIYFQGTGAADDSGLPNDRFFAVRPEGSVSTLKIQRTERGDSAVYLCASSRSGAGELFFGEGSRLTVL.

The V call is TRBV5-1, the J call TRBJ2-1; a weak D match, TRBD2 (6 bases). The V end was cut by 4 bases, the J end by 6 bases, with 14 bases between. CDR3 length: 14 amino acids. The V gene's germline CDR1 is SGHRS and CDR2 YFSETQ. CDR3 loop: CASSTQGAGNEQFF. CDR3 nucleotide sequence: TGCGCCAGCAGCACTCAGGGAGCGGGCAATGAGCAGTTCTTC.

V is TRBV5-1 and J is TRBJ2-1, with 16 nucleotides matching TRBD2. Trimming cost V 3 bases and J 14 bases; bases outside gene matches: 8. Germline loops: CDR1 SGHRS, CDR2 YFSETQ. The CDR3 has 15 residues. The CDR3 region is CASSSAGTSGRAEFF. In nucleotides, the CDR3 is TGCGCCAGCAGCTCTGCTGGGACTAGCGGGAGGGCCGAGTTCTTC.

The chain combines TRBV3-1 (or the pseudogene TRBV3-2) with TRBJ2-1; 9 bases fit TRBD1. This CDR3 comprises 15 residues. CDR1 is LGHDT and CDR2 is YNNKEL in the germline V gene (reference sequence). Trimming at V came to 2 bases and at J to 9 bases, leaving 8 bases not matched to a gene. The CDR3 sequence is CASSQLGTGMSEQFF. CDR3 nucleotides: TGTGCCAGCAGCCAACTTGGGACAGGGATGAGTGAGCAGTTCTTC.

The chain links TRBV11-2 to TRBJ1-2; 7 bases line up with TRBD1. CDR3 length: 14 amino acids. Germline V gene sequence: CDR1 SGHAT, CDR2 FQNNGV. After removal of 1 base from V and 2 bases from J, the junction contained 1 base not matched to a gene. The CDR3 DNA is TGTGCCAGCAGCTTAGGACAGGGAAACTATGGCTACACCTTC. Protein product: CASSLGQGNYGYTF.

This rearrangement joins TRBV5-1 to TRBJ2-3, with TRBD1 matching 7 bases. The V segment lost 4 bases and the J segment 1 base; nucleotides outside the gene matches: 9. This CDR3 has 16 amino acids. Looked up from germline, CDR1 is SGHRS and CDR2 is YFSETQ. CDR3 sequence (DNA): TGCGCCAGCAGCGACCCCGACAGGGCTGGCACAGATACGCAGTATTTT. It codes for CASSDPDRAGTDTQYF. Combining the CDR3 with reference TRBV5-1 and TRBJ2-3 gives the whole variable domain KAGVTQTPRYLIKTRGQQVTLSCSPISGHRSVSWYQQTPGQGLQFLFEYFSETQRNKGNFPGRFSGRQFSNSRSEMNVSTLELGDSALYLCASSDPDRAGTDTQYFGPGTRLTVL.

The gene calls are TRBV5-1 and TRBJ1-4; weak D call: TRBD1 (6 bases). This CDR3 comprises 17 residues. From germline, CDR1 is SGHRS and CDR2 YFSETQ. The V and J ends lost 0 bases and 5 bases respectively, with 17 bases between them. For the CDR3, the DNA is TGCGCCAGCAGCTTGGGGCCCCAAGGACAGACCAATGAAAAACTGTTTTTT. Encoded protein: CASSLGPQGQTNEKLFF.

This chain uses TRBV5-6 with TRBJ1-2; 7 nucleotides match TRBD1. Germline-derived CDR1 and CDR2 are SGHDT and YYEEEE. Unmatched junction bases numbered 10, after V lost 6 bases and J lost 8 bases. This CDR3 spans 13 amino acids. CDR3 loop: CASTSRRGQGYTF. The CDR3 bases are TGTGCCAGCACCTCCCGTAGGGGGCAGGGCTACACCTTC.

The chain uses TRBV10-3 and TRBJ2-2, with D unresolved. The V end lost 3 bases, the J end lost 0 bases, and 11 bases lay between the germline ends. The CDR3 spans 16 residues. Germline-derived CDR1 and CDR2 are ENHRY and SYGVKD. The DNA of the CDR3 is TGTGCCATCAGTGATAGGAGCAAGTCGAACACCGGGGAGCTGTTTTTT. The encoded protein is CAISDRSKSNTGELFF.

J is TRBJ1-1 and V is TRBV20-1, with D possibly being TRBD1 (5 bases). The germline V gene has CDR1 DFQATT and CDR2 SNEGSKA (reference sequence). This CDR3 is built from 11 residues. The V end was cut by 4 bases, the J end by 3 bases, with 6 bases between. The CDR3 here is CSAKGDTEAFF. The CDR3 DNA reads TGCAGTGCTAAAGGGGACACTGAAGCTTTCTTT.

This clone was detected only a few times. The J gene is TRBJ1-2, the V gene TRBV6-6; 9 bases line up with TRBD1. The CDR3 contains 14 residues. Germline CDR1 is MNHNY and CDR2 is SVGAGI (reference sequence). Trimming took 6 bases from V and 4 from J; bases not matched to a gene: 6. This CDR3 reads CASRPGQGSYGYTF. CDR3 DNA sequence: TGTGCCAGCAGACCGGGACAGGGCTCCTATGGCTACACCTTC.

V and J are TRBV5-1 and TRBJ1-2; tentative D call: TRBD1 (6 bases). The germline CDR1 and CDR2 sequences are SGHRS and YFSETQ. V lost 0 bases to trimming and J lost 6 bases, with 15 bases between them. The CDR3 sequence is 15 residues long. The DNA for the CDR3 is TGCGCCAGCAGCTTGGTGGGGGGGCGCAGTAATGGCTACACCTTC. It yields the protein CASSLVGGRSNGYTF.

The chain joins TRBV9 to TRBJ2-1; D perhaps matches TRBD2 (6 bases). The CDR3 extends over 13 amino acids. V was trimmed by 3 bases and J by 12 bases, leaving 16 bases between them. Germline CDR1 reads SGDLS; CDR2 reads YYNGEE. The DNA for the CDR3 is TGTGCCAGCAGCGCGGGAGTAGCGAGGGTGCAGTTCTTC. Translation: CASSAGVARVQFF.

The chain couples TRBV29-1 to TRBJ2-7; TRBD2 agrees at 8 bases. The CDR3 loop spans 14 amino acids. V gave up 6 bases and J gave up 6 bases; unmatched junction bases: 13. From germline, CDR1 is SQVTM and CDR2 ANQGSEA. As DNA, the CDR3 is TGCAGCGTAAAAAAGGGAACGGGAGGGCTCGAGCAGTACTTC. Translation: CSVKKGTGGLEQYF.

The gene calls are TRBV7-2 and TRBJ1-5; no definite D call. CDR1 SGHTA and CDR2 FQGNSA come from the germline V gene. This CDR3 contains 13 residues. Trimming removed 8 bases from V and 2 bases from J, with 10 bases in between. This CDR3 reads CASAPRGNQPQHF. The CDR3 DNA follows: TGTGCCAGCGCCCCCCGGGGCAATCAGCCCCAGCATTTT.

J is TRBJ2-4 and V is TRBV20-1; 8 bases map to TRBD2. This CDR3 comprises 16 residues. CDR1 and CDR2 (germline): DFQATT, SNEGSKA (reference sequence). Unmatched junction bases numbered 14, after V lost 3 bases and J lost 7 bases. CDR3 loop: CSASLSGRGYPNIQYF. CDR3 nucleotides: TGCAGTGCTAGTTTGAGCGGGAGAGGTTATCCGAACATTCAGTACTTC.

This chain links TRBV6-6 with TRBJ1-5, with TRBD1 matching over 9 bases. The V segment lost 8 bases and the J segment 4 bases; nucleotides outside the gene matches: 12. Germline V gene sequence: CDR1 MNHNY, CDR2 SVGAGI (reference sequence). The CDR3 sequence is 16 residues long. CDR3 DNA sequence: TGTGCCAGCGCTTCCTCGGGACAGGGATGGAATCAGCCCCAGCATTTT. Translated, it gives CASASSGQGWNQPQHF.

This clone was observed once. The chain couples TRBV28 to TRBJ1-5, with D possibly being TRBD1 (5 bases). This CDR3 region has 14 residues. Germline V gene sequence: CDR1 MDHEN, CDR2 SYDVKM. V shed 1 base and J shed 9 bases, with 13 bases lying between them. Here the CDR3 reads CASSLLSRVTPQHF. The DNA of the CDR3 is TGTGCCAGCAGTTTATTGAGCAGGGTTACGCCCCAGCATTTT.